A selection of T cell receptor beta chains follows, all from one sample in a study of blood T cells in healthy people across ages. MiXCR, applied by TCRdb to the 5' RACE reads, yields one record per CDR3 protein. The top ten clones hold about 3% of a sample with about 780,000 distinct CDR3 sequences, roughly 26% of them seen once. These sequences were also reported in another study, on T cells of mothers and their children.

The specimen was blood. The receptors were sampled from a boy aged 5-17 years in good health. The CDR3 runs from the conserved cysteine through the conserved F or W. D genes are given only for firm matches. Where a row states a size, it is once, few, many or the class of an expanded clone; other rows omit it.

D gene | CDR3 length | J gene | V gene | clone size | CDR3 DNA | CDR3 protein
TRBD1 | 14 | TRBJ2-7 | TRBV11-2 | . | TGTGCCAGCAGCGGACCCGGGACAGGTCGCGAGCAGTACTTC | CASSGPGTGREQYF
TRBD1 | 14 | TRBJ2-2 | TRBV24-1 | . | TGTGCCACCAGCGGGACAGGGGGCACCGGGGAGCTGTTTTTT | CATSGTGGTGELFF
TRBD2 | 13 | TRBJ2-1 | TRBV20-1 | few | TGCTCTACAGTCGCGGGGGGACCCAATGAGCAGTTCTTC | CSTVAGGPNEQFF
. | 16 | TRBJ1-2 | TRBV6-5 | once | TGTGCCAGCAGTGAGCATGCCCAGGGAGGTAACTATGGCTACACCTTC | CASSEHAQGGNYGYTF
. | 18 | TRBJ2-7 | TRBV20-1 | . | TGCAGTGCTAGAGTCTCAGCTCCGGGACAACGTTTCTCCTACGAGCAGTACTTC | CSARVSAPGQRFSYEQYF
. | 15 | TRBJ2-5 | TRBV5-1 | . | TGCGCCAGCAGCTTGGGTGTATCAGGGGCGGAGACCCAGTACTTC | CASSLGVSGAETQYF
TRBD2 | 16 | TRBJ2-3 | TRBV12-3/TRBV12-4 | . | TGTGCCAGCAGCCCCGGACTAGCGGAATACACAGATACGCAGTATTTT | CASSPGLAEYTDTQYF
. | 14 | TRBJ2-6 | TRBV6-4 | . | TGTGCCAGCAGTAGAAGCTCTGGGGCCAACGTCCAGACTTTC | CASSRSSGANVQTF
. | 14 | TRBJ2-5 | TRBV20-1 | few | TGCAGTGGCATAGAGGGCCAGGCACAAGAGACCCAGTACTTC | CSGIEGQAQETQYF
TRBD1 | 15 | TRBJ2-2 | TRBV20-1 | . | TGCAGTGCTCCTAACAGGGGGCAGGGCGCCGGGGAGCTGTTTTTT | CSAPNRGQGAGELFF
. | 14 | TRBJ2-7 | TRBV6-1 | once | TGTGCCAGCGTGACAGGGGAGGGTGCCTACGAGCAGTACTTC | CASVTGEGAYEQYF
. | 16 | TRBJ2-2 | TRBV7-9 | . | TGTGCCAGCAGCCCCTCGGGGGCTCAGAACACCGGGGAGCTGTTTTTT | CASSPSGAQNTGELFF
. | 14 | TRBJ2-1 | TRBV28 | . | TGTGCCAGCAGGAGAGGGGGGTACTACAATGAGCAGTTCTTC | CASRRGGYYNEQFF
TRBD1 | 14 | TRBJ2-1 | TRBV28 | . | TGTGCCAGCAGTTCGTTGACAGGGCCCAATGAGCAGTTCTTC | CASSSLTGPNEQFF
. | 14 | TRBJ2-6 | TRBV20-1 | . | TGCAGTGCTAGGGAGGGTGCTGGGGCCAACGTCCTGACTTTC | CSAREGAGANVLTF
. | 13 | TRBJ2-5 | TRBV24-1 | few | TGTGCCACCAGCGACGGGGGCCAAGAGACCCAGTACTTC | CATSDGGQETQYF